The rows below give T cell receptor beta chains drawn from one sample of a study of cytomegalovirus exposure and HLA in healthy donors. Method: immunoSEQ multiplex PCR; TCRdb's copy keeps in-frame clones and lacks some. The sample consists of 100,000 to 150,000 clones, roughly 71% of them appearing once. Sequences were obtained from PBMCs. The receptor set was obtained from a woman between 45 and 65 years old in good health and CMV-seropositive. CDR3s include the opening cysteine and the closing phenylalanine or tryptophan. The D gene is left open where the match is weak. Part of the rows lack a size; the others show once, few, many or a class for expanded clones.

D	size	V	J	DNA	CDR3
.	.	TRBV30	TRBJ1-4	TGTGCCTGGAGTAGGTCAGGTGAAAAACTGTTTTTT	CAWSRSGEKLFF
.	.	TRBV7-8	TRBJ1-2	TGTGCCAGCAGCTTAGATCCCTCGGACACCGGCATCTATGGCTACACCTTC	CASSLDPSDTGIYGYTF
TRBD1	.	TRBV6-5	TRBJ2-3	TGTGCCAGCAGTTCCGGAGGACAGGGGGGGCCAGATACGCAGTATTTT	CASSSGGQGGPDTQYF
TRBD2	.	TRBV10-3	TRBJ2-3	TGTGCCATCAGTGGAGGACTAGAAGAACCGGTAGACACAGATACGCAGTATTTT	CAISGGLEEPVDTDTQYF
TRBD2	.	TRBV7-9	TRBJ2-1	TGTGCCAGCGATTTTTGGGGAAAGACTAGCGGGGAGGGCAATGAGCAGTTCTTC	CASDFWGKTSGEGNEQFF
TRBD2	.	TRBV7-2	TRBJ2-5	TGTGCCAGCAGTCGCATAGCGGGGGGAGGAGAGACCCAGTACTTC	CASSRIAGGGETQYF
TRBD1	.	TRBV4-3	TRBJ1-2	TGCGCCAGCAACCAAGTAGGGACAGTCTATGGCTACACCTTC	CASNQVGTVYGYTF
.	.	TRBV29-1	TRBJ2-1	TGCAGCGTTGAAGAGACTAGGAGCTCCCGGAGAGGGGAGCAGTTCTTC	CSVEETRSSRRGEQFF
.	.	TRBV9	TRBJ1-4	TGTGCCAGCAGCGTAGTGGGGGCTTCCCATGAAAAACTGTTTTTT	CASSVVGASHEKLFF
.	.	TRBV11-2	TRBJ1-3	TGTGCCAGCAGCTTACAGGGTACAGACGGAAACACCATATATTTT	CASSLQGTDGNTIYF
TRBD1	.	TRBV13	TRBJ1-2	TGTGCCAGCAGCAGAGCCGGGACAGGGGTCTATGGCTACACCTTC	CASSRAGTGVYGYTF
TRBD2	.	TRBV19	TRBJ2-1	TGTGCCAGTAGTATTAGTTCGGCTAGCGGGGGGTACAATGAGCAGTTCTTC	CASSISSASGGYNEQFF
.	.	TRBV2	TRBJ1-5	TGTGCCAGCAGTGGCCAGGGCATCGGTCAGCCCCAGCATTTT	CASSGQGIGQPQHF
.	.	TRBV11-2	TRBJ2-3	TGTGCCAGCACAACAGGGAGCAGCCCGAGCACAGATACGCAGTATTTT	CASTTGSSPSTDTQYF
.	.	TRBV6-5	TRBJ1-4	TGTGCCAGCAGCCGAAACCCAGCGAAGGAAAAACTGTTTTTT	CASSRNPAKEKLFF
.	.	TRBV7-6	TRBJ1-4	TGTGCCAGCAGCCCGCGACAGGATGGGGCAACTAATGAAAAACTGTTTTTT	CASSPRQDGATNEKLFF
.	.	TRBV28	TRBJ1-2	TGTGCCAGCAGTCGCAGGGGTAACTATGGCTACACCTTC	CASSRRGNYGYTF
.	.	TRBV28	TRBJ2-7	TGTGCCAGCAGTTTACAGACAACCGAGCAGTACTTC	CASSLQTTEQYF
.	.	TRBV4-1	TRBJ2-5	TGCGCCAGCAGCCATAGCCTTTCGGAAGAGACCCAGTACTTC	CASSHSLSEETQYF
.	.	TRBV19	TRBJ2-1	TGTGCCAGTAGGTTGGTAGGGGGTCTCTACAATGAGCAGTTCTTC	CASRLVGGLYNEQFF
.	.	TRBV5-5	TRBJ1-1	TGTGCCAGCAGCCAATCCAGCCAGGGTGTCACTGAAGCTTTCTTT	CASSQSSQGVTEAFF
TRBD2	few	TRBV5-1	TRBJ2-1	TGCGCCAGCAGCTTGAGTCCTAGCGGGGAAACCTACAATGAGCAGTTCTTC	CASSLSPSGETYNEQFF
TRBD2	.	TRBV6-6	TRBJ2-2	TGTGCCAGCAGGGGGGGGGTCGATACCGGGGAGCTGTTTTTT	CASRGGVDTGELFF
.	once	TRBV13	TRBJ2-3	TGTGCCAGCAGCTTAGCGGGGGGCCACCTTGGGGATACGCAGTATTTT	CASSLAGGHLGDTQYF
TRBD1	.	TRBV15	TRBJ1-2	TGTGCCACTCGGACAGGGGGCGCTTCCCAATATGGCTACACCTTC	CATRTGGASQYGYTF
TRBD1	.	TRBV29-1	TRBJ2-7	TGCAGCGTCGCCCGGGACAGGGGCCACTCCTACGAGCAGTACTTC	CSVARDRGHSYEQYF
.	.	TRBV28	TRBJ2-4	TGTGCCAGCAGTTACCCAGAGGCCATTCAGTACTTC	CASSYPEAIQYF
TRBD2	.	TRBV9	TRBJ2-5	TGTGCCAGCAGCGTAGGAGCGGGGGCGGGGGAGACCCAGTACTTC	CASSVGAGAGETQYF
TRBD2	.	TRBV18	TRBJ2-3	TGTGCCAGCCCACCCCAGCGGGGGGGCTCAGATACGCAGTATTTT	CASPPQRGGSDTQYF
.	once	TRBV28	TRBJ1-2	TGTGCCAGCAGTTTGAGCAGGCAACCTATTGGCTACACCTTC	CASSLSRQPIGYTF
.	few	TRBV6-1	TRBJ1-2	TGTGCCAGCAGTTTTACAGGGAACTATGGCTACACCTTC	CASSFTGNYGYTF
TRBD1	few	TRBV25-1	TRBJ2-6	TGTGCCAGCAGTGAGGGGACAGGGTGGGCCAACGTCCTGACTTTC	CASSEGTGWANVLTF
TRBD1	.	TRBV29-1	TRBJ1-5	TGCAGCGTTATGACAGGGTGGGGCAATCAGCCCCAGCATTTT	CSVMTGWGNQPQHF
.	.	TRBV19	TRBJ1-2	TGTGCCAGTAGTGTCCGCGGGGGCGCATTAGGAGGCTACACCTTC	CASSVRGGALGGYTF
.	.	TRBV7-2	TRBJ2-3	TGTGCCAGCAGCGATTCCCAGGTAATGCAGTATTTT	CASSDSQVMQYF
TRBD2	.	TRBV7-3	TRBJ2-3	TGTGCCAGCAGCTCCCAACTACGGGGGGGTATCGATACGCAGTATTTT	CASSSQLRGGIDTQYF
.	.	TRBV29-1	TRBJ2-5	TGCAGCGTTTGGGTTCGGGGTACCAACCAAGAGACCCAGTACTTC	CSVWVRGTNQETQYF
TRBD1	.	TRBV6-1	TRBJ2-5	TGTGCCAGCAAGAGGGACAGGGGGCGCGAGACCCAGTACTTC	CASKRDRGRETQYF
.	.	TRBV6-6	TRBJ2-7	TGTGCCAGCCAGGGTCAAGTCTACGAGCAGTACTTC	CASQGQVYEQYF
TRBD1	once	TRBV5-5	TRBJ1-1	TGTGCCAGCAGCTTAGGGACAGACAACACTGAAGCTTTCTTT	CASSLGTDNTEAFF
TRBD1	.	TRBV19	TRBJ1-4	TGTGCCAGTAGTCGAATGGGACAGGCAACTAATGAAAAACTGTTTTTT	CASSRMGQATNEKLFF
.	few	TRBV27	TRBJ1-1	TGTGCCAGCAGTTTAGTTGGGTGGGAGGGGGTGGACACTGAAGCTTTCTTT	CASSLVGWEGVDTEAFF
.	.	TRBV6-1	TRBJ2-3	TGTGCCAGCATTGGGGGCAGTTACACAGATACGCAGTATTTT	CASIGGSYTDTQYF
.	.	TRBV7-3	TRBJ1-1	TGTGCCAGCAGCCCGGGAGGGTTGGCGGGCGGAGAAGCTTTCTTT	CASSPGGLAGGEAFF
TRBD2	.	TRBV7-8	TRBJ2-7	TGTGCCAGCAACTGGGGAGCGGGGGGTTACGAGCAGTACTTC	CASNWGAGGYEQYF
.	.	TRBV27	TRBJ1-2	TGTGCCAGCTCTAGAGCGGGGGATAACTATGGCTACACCTTC	CASSRAGDNYGYTF
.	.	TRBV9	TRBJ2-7	TGTGCCAGCAGCGCAATGCCTGGGGGCTTCTACGAGCAGTACTTC	CASSAMPGGFYEQYF
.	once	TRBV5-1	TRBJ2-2	TGCGCCAGCAGCTTGTTGGCACAAACGAACACCGGGGAGCTGTTTTTT	CASSLLAQTNTGELFF
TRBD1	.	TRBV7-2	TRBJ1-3	TGTGCCAGCAGCTTAGCTCCGGGACAGGGGTTGACTGGAAACACCATATATTTT	CASSLAPGQGLTGNTIYF
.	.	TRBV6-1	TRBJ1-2	TGTGCCAGCTACAGGGCCCTATATGGCTACACCTTC	CASYRALYGYTF
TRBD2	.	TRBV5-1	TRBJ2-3	TGCGCCAGCAGTCCTGGACTAGTCCGCACAGATACGCAGTATTTT	CASSPGLVRTDTQYF
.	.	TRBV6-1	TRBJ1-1	TGTGCCAGCAGTTGGGAGATCGGAAACACTGAAGCTTTCTTT	CASSWEIGNTEAFF
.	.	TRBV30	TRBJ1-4	TGTGCCTGGAGTCGTGGGGCAGGGCTTCAAGAAAAACTGTTTTTT	CAWSRGAGLQEKLFF
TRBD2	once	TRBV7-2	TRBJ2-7	TGTGCCAGCAGCATCGGGACTAGCGGGCTCTACGAGCAGTACTTC	CASSIGTSGLYEQYF
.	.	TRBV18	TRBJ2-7	TGTGCCAGCTCACCAGAGGACAGGCTCAATGGGGGGAAAATAGACGAGCAGTACTTC	CASSPEDRLNGGKIDEQYF
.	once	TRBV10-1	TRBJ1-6	TGCGCCAGCAGTGCTTCCCGTGAGGGGGTTTCACCCCTCCACTTT	CASSASREGVSPLHF
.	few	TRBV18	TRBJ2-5	TGTGCCAGCTCACCACTTCAGAAAGAGACCCAGTACTTC	CASSPLQKETQYF